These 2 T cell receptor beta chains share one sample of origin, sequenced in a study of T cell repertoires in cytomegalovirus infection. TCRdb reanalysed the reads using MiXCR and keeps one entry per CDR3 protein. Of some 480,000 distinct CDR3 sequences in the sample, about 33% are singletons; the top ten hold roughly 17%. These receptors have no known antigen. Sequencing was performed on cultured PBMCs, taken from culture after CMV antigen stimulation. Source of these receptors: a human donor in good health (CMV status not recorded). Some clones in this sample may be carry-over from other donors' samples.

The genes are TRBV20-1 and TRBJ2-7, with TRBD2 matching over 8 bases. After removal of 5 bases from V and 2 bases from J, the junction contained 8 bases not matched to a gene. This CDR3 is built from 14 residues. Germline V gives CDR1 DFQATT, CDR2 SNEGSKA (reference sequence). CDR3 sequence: CSAAGSSGTYEQYF. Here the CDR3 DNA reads TGCAGTGCTGCCGGGAGTAGCGGGACCTACGAGCAGTACTTC.

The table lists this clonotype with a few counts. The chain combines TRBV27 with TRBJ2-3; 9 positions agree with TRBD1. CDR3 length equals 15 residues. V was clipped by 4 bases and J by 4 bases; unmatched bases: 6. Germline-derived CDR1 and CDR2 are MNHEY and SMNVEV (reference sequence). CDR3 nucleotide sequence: TGTGCCAGCAGTTGGGGACAGGGTCGTGCAGATACGCAGTATTTT. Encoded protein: CASSWGQGRADTQYF.